Relative to its sample, the clone carrying this T cell receptor beta chain is medium-sized. The V gene's germline CDR1 is MNHNS and CDR2 SASEGT. This CDR3 has 13 residues. The V and J ends lost 6 bases and 6 bases, in that order; junction bases with no gene match: 4. The sample is drawn from a study of T cell changes during pregnancy in multiple sclerosis. Profiled with immunoSEQ multiplex PCR; TCRdb holds only in-frame clones, not every one. Of about 1,200 clones listed, approximately 80% are singletons. Sequencing input: CD4+ T cells from PBMCs (not recorded whether the cells were cultured). The receptor comes from a female patient with multiple sclerosis, enrolled in a pregnancy study. Some clones in this sample may be carry-over from other donors' samples. The V and J genes are TRBV6-1 and TRBJ1-5; 8 nucleotides line up with TRBD1. Here the CDR3 DNA reads TGTGCCAGCAGCAGGGGGCTGAGTCAGCCCCAGCATTTT. Translating it yields CASSRGLSQPQHF.